The sequence of this TCR beta chain was determined in a study of blood T cells in healthy people across ages. Study at large: Template switching retrieved approximately one barcoded beta molecule for each two T cells. Whole-study findings and limits: Naive and antigen-experienced cells were not separated, limiting conclusive comparison. More naive CD4+ cells and higher diversity marked long-lived donors relative to aged donors.

Whenever a sample was processed, at least 7 million PBMCs were isolated. Of note for this clonotype: What it binds is not known. A much larger clone differs from this one at a single base, so this may be a read error.

Then a second PCR, running roughly 7 to 11 cycles, was carried out with a sample-barcoded 5' primer and a J-beta primer mix. TCRdb analysed the 5' RACE reads with MiXCR anew, one entry per CDR3 protein. The repertoire holds 1.5 million to 2 million distinct CDR3 sequences, with about 28% as singletons. This CDR3 region has 14 residues. The V gene's germline CDR1 is LGHNA and CDR2 YNFKEQ. This clonotype was obtained from a woman younger than 45 in good health. Material for sequencing was blood. The chain recombines TRBV4-2 with TRBJ2-5; D tentatively fits TRBD1 or TRBD2 (6 bases each). Gene TRBJ2-7 matches the end of the DNA better, so the J call may be wrong. The CDR3 region is CASCPWGAEGEQYF. In DNA form, the CDR3 reads TGTGCCAGCTGCCCTTGGGGGGCCGAAGGCGAGCAGTACTTC.